This entry describes one T cell receptor beta chain. As yet, its antigen is unknown. This specimen comes from a study of T-cell memory formation after mild COVID-19. Overall study results and limits: Chiefly within CM and EM were the contracting CD4+ clones; CD8+ ones were within EMRA. Pre-infection memory harbored some responding clones, suggesting cross-reactive memory joined.

A single record per CDR3 protein comes from TCRdb applying MiXCR to the 5' RACE reads. The table lists about 82,000 distinct CDR3 sequences, more than 12% of them singletons. The CDR3 sequence is 12 residues long. Deletions cut 3 bases from V and 4 bases from J, with 6 bases between. CDR1 and CDR2 (germline): LNHNV, YYDKDF (reference sequence). Sequenced material: PBMCs or a T cell subset sorted from them (not recorded which). The V call is TRBV15, the J call TRBJ1-2, with D unclear. This sequence originates from a man younger than 30 who had mild COVID-19 (a few samples of this study predate the infection). Cell type and time point are not known. The CDR3 bases are TGTGCCACCAGCAGTTGGCCCTATGGCTACACCTTC. This encodes CATSSWPYGYTF.